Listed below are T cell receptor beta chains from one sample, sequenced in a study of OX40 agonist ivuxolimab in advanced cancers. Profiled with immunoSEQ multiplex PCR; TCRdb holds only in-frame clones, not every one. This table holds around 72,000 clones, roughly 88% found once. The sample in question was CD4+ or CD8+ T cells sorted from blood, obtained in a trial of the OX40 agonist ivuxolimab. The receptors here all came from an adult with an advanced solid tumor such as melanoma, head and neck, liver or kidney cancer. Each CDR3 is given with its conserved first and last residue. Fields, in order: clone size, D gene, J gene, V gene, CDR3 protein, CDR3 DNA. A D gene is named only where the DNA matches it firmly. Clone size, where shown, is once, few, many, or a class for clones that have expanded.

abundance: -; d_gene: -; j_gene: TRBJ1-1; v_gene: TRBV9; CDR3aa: CASRAGEGRTEAFF; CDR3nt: TGTGCCAGCAGAGCTGGGGAGGGGCGCACTGAAGCTTTCTTT
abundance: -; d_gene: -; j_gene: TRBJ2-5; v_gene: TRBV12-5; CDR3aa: CASGLVAGAQLETQYF; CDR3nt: TGTGCTAGTGGTTTGGTAGCAGGGGCCCAACTGGAGACCCAGTACTTC
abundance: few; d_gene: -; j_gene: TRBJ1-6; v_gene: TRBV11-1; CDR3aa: CASSTLGYGSYNSPLHF; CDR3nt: TGTGCCAGCAGTACGCTGGGCTACGGCTCCTATAATTCACCCCTCCACTTT
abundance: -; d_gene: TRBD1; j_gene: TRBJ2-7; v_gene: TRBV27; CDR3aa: CASSPLLPPPDRDYEQYF; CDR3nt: TGTGCCAGCAGTCCCCTTCTCCCCCCCCCGGACAGGGACTACGAGCAGTACTTC
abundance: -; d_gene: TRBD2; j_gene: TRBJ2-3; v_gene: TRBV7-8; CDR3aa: CASSHQRGGWRTDTQYF; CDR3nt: TGTGCCAGCAGCCATCAACGGGGGGGGTGGCGCACAGATACGCAGTATTTT
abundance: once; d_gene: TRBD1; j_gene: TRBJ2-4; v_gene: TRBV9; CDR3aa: CASSVVGQGADIQYF; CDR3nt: TGTGCCAGCAGCGTTGTGGGGCAGGGGGCAGACATTCAGTACTTC
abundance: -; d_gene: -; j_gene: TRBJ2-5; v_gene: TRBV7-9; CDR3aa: CASSLVSETQYF; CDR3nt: TGTGCCAGCAGCTTAGTTTCGGAGACCCAGTACTTC
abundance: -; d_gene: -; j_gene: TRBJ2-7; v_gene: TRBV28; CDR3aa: CASSLWSLGADSYEQYF; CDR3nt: TGTGCCAGCAGTTTATGGAGTTTGGGGGCTGATTCCTACGAGCAGTACTTC
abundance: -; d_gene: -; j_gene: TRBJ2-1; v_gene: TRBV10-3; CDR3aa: CAISESENEQFF; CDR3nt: TGTGCCATCAGTGAGTCCGAGAATGAGCAGTTCTTC
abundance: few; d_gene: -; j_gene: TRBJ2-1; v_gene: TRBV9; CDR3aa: CASSEGSLGNNEQFF; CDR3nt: TGTGCCAGCAGCGAGGGTAGTTTGGGAAACAATGAGCAGTTCTTC
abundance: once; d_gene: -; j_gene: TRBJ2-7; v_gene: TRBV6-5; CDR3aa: CASRYGIFYEQYF; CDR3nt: TGTGCCAGCCGTTATGGGATTTTCTACGAGCAGTACTTC
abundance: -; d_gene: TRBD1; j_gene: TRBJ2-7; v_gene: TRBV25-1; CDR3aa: CASSDHGTATSYEQYF; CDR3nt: TGTGCCAGCAGTGACCACGGGACAGCGACCTCCTACGAGCAGTACTTC